This TCR beta chain was obtained from a study of blood T cell repertoires in COVID-19. Profiled with immunoSEQ multiplex PCR; TCRdb holds only in-frame clones, not every one. The sample yields 150,000 to 180,000 clones, around 84% seen once. CDR1 SGHNT and CDR2 YYREEE come from the germline V gene (reference sequence). The CDR3 loop spans 15 amino acids. V lost 1 base, J lost 1 base, and 3 bases stayed unmatched. Residents of 20 to 25 US areas, aged about 18 to 95 years, made up the participants. Clinical histories supplied by participants themselves formed the basis of cohort assignment. The sequencing sample was made of PBMCs or T cells enriched from blood (not recorded which). The receptor's source is a man in his fifties who had recovered from COVID-19. V gene TRBV5-4 combines with J gene TRBJ2-5, with 8 bases that match TRBD2. The CDR3 sequence is CASSLWRGAQETQYF. The CDR3 DNA follows: TGTGCCAGCAGCTTGTGGCGGGGGGCCCAAGAGACCCAGTACTTC.